This TCR beta chain emerged from a study of response to subunit inactivated influenza vaccine. Study-wide results and caveats: It was the authors' suggestion that each seasonal influenza vaccination recruits few new T cells.

This clonotype appeared a few times. Antigen specificity is unknown. Using its own MiXCR run on the RT-PCR reads, TCRdb lists one record per CDR3 protein. The profile shows 500,000 to 600,000 distinct CDR3 sequences, roughly 8.2% of them singletons. From germline, CDR1 is DFQATT and CDR2 SNEGSKA (reference sequence). The V and J ends lost 7 bases and 2 bases respectively, with 14 bases between them. CDR3 size: 14 residues. This sample comprised PBMCs from blood, obtained around 25 months after vaccination. The V and J genes are TRBV20-1 and TRBJ2-2, with D possibly TRBD2 on 6 matching bases. The sequence was collected from a man between 50 and 69 years old who received an inactivated influenza vaccine. CDR3 nucleotide sequence: TGCAGTGTCCCGGGACTCCGAAACACCGGGGAGCTGTTTTTT. Amino acid sequence: CSVPGLRNTGELFF.